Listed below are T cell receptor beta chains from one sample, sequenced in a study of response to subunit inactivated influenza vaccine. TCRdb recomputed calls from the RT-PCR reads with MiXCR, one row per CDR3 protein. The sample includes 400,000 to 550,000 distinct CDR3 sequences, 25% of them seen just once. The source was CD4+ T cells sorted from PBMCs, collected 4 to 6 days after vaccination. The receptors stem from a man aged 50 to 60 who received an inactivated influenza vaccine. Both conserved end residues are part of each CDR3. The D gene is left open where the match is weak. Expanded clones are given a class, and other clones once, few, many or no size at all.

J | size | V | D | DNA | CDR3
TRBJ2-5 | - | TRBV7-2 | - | TGTGCCAGCAGCTTTTCTCGCGGTGGAGAGACCCAGTACTTC | CASSFSRGGETQYF
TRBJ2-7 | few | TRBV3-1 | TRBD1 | TGTGCCAGCAGCCAAGTATGGGGACAGGGCTACGAGCAGTACTTC | CASSQVWGQGYEQYF
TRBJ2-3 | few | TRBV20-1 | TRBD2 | TGCAGTGCCAATAGAGGGCTAGCGGGAGGAGATTTGGATACGCAGTATTTT | CSANRGLAGGDLDTQYF
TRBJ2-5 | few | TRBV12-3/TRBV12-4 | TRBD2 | TGTGCCATCCCAGGGGATGACGAGCGGGGGGGAGGGGAGACCCAGTACTTC | CAIPGDDERGGGETQYF
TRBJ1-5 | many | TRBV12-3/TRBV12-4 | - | TGTGCCAGCAGCGGGCGGCAGGGTGGTAGGCAGCCCCAGCATTTT | CASSGRQGGRQPQHF
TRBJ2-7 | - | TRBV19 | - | TGTGCCAGTAGTATATCCGATGCCTCCTACGAGCAGTACTTC | CASSISDASYEQYF
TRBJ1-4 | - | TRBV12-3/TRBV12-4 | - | TGTGCCAGCAGCTCCAGGGAGGGTGAAAAACTGTTTTTT | CASSSREGEKLFF
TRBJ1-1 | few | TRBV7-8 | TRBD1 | TGTGCCAGCAGCAAAGGAAGAGTAACAGGGGCGAACACTGAAGCTTTCTTT | CASSKGRVTGANTEAFF
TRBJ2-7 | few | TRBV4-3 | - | TGCGCCAGCAGCCAAGAGGCTAGGGGGTACGAGCAGTACTTC | CASSQEARGYEQYF
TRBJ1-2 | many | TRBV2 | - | TGTGCCAGCTCTGTCAGACAGGTTAACTATGGCTACACCTTC | CASSVRQVNYGYTF
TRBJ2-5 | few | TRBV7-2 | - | TGTGCCAGCAGCTTACCTTCTCATCCGGGGGTCTTC | CASSLPSHPGVF
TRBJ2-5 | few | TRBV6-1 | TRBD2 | TGTGCCAGCAGTGTGCTAGCGGGAGGACAAGAGACCCAGTACTTC | CASSVLAGGQETQYF
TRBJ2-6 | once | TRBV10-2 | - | TGCGCCAGCAGTGAGTCGGGCGACTCTGGGGCCAACGTCCTGACTTTC | CASSESGDSGANVLTF
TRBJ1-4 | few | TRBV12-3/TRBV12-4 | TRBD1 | TGTGCCAGCACCCGACAGGGGGAGGGTGAAAAACTGTTTTTT | CASTRQGEGEKLFF
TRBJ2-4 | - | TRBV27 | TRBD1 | TGTGCCAACAAGGGGGAACGGAGCTGCGGAACAGGGGAACAGGGGAGAGCCAAAAACATTCAGTACTTC | CANKGERSCGTGEQGRAKNIQYF
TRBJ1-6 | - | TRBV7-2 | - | TGTGCCAGCAGCTTAAGTGCCAAGGGGAATTCACCCCTCCACTTT | CASSLSAKGNSPLHF
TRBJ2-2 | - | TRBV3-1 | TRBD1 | TGTGCCAGCAGCCGACAGGGCATCGGGGAGCTGTTTTTT | CASSRQGIGELFF
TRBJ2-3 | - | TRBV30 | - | TGTGCCTCAAAGGTGGGCTTGCAAGCGCAGTATTTT | CASKVGLQAQYF
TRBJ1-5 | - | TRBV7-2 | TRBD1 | TGTGCCAGCAGCTTAACAGGGGGCGAGGTTCAGCCCCAGCATTTT | CASSLTGGEVQPQHF
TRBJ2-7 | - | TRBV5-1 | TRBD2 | TGCGCCAGCGGTAAACCCGGGACTAGCGGTAACGAGCAGTACTTC | CASGKPGTSGNEQYF
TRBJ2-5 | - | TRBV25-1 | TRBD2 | TGTGCCAGCAGTGAAAGGGTAGCGGGGGCCCCCAGGACCCAGTACTTC | CASSERVAGAPRTQYF
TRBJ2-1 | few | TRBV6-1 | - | TGTGCCAGCAGGCGAGGGGGCGGGGATGAGCAGTTCTTC | CASRRGGGDEQFF
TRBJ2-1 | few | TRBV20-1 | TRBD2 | TGCAGTGCTAGAGATAGTGTCGGGGGGGACAATGAGCAGTTCTTC | CSARDSVGGDNEQFF
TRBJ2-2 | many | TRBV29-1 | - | TGCAGCGTCCAAAGGGGGGGGGACACCGGGGAGCTGTTTTTT | CSVQRGGDTGELFF
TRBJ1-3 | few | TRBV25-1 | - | TGTGCCAGCAGTGAACGCCAGGTCTGGGGAAACACCATATATTTT | CASSERQVWGNTIYF
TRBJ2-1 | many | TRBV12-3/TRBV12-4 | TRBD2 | TGTGCCAGCAGTTTAGCGACCGGGGGACTAGCGGGAGGGGTAGGCTACAATGAGCAGTTCTTC | CASSLATGGLAGGVGYNEQFF
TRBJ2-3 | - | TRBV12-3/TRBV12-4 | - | TGTGCCAGCAGCCTTGATTTTAGGCCAGATACGCAGTATTTT | CASSLDFRPDTQYF
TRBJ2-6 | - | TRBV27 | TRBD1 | TGTGCCAGCAGTCCACAGGGGATTGGGGCCAACGTCCTGACTTTC | CASSPQGIGANVLTF
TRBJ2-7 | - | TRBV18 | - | TGTGCCAGCTCACCACCGGAGGGGACGTACGAGCAGTACTTC | CASSPPEGTYEQYF
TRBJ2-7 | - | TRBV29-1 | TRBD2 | TGCAGCGTTCGCACGGGACTAGCGGGAGGAAAAATCTACGAGCAGTACTTC | CSVRTGLAGGKIYEQYF
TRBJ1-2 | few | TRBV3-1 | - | TGTGCCAGCAGCCAAGTCCCGGGGGGGTCCGGCTACACCTTC | CASSQVPGGSGYTF
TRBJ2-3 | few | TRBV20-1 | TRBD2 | TGCAGTGCCGGGGGGGCCGACCAAGATACGCAGTATTTT | CSAGGADQDTQYF
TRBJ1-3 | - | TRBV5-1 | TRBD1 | TGCGCCAGCAGCTTAAACGTTCGGGACAGGGTTTATGGAAACACCATATATTTT | CASSLNVRDRVYGNTIYF
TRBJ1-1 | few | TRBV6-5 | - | TGTGCCAGCACTTCAACCCCAAGGAACACTGAAGCTTTCTTT | CASTSTPRNTEAFF
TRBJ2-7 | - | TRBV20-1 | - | TGCAGTGCTAGAGATCCGCGACAGGCGAACTACGAGCAGTACTTC | CSARDPRQANYEQYF
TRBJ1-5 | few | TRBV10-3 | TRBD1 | TGTGCCATCAGTGATTCAGGGGGCAGCAATCAGCCCCAGCATTTT | CAISDSGGSNQPQHF
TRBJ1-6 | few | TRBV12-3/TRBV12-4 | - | TGTGCCAGCAGCCGCCGGGCTTATAATTCACCCCTCCACTTT | CASSRRAYNSPLHF
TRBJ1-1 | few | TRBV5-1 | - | TGCGCCAGCAGCTTGGCCGGCTTTAGCTCTATCTTGAACACTGAAGCTTTCTTT | CASSLAGFSSILNTEAFF
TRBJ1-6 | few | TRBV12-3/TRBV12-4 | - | TGTGCCAGCAGTTTAGCTTCGGGTTCGAATTCACCCCTCCACTTT | CASSLASGSNSPLHF
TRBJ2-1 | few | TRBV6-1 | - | TGTGCCAGCAGTACACAGGGATCCTCCTACAATGAGCAGTTCTTC | CASSTQGSSYNEQFF
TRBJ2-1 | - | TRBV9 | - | TGTGCCAGCAGCCCCCACCCGAGTTTCCCAGAGCAGTTCTTC | CASSPHPSFPEQFF
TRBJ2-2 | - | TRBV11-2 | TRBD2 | TGTGCCAGCAGCTTAGCACCTAGCGGGAATGCCGGGGAGCTGTTTTTT | CASSLAPSGNAGELFF
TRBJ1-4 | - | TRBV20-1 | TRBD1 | TGCAGTGCCCTTAGCGACAGGGTCGCTAATGAAAAACTGTTTTTT | CSALSDRVANEKLFF
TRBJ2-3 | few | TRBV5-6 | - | TGTGCCAGCAGCTTCCTGGAAGCGGCAGATACGCAGTATTTT | CASSFLEAADTQYF
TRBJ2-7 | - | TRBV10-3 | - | TGTGCCATCAGTGAGTCAGGGGGATCGGCTTACGAGCAGTACTTC | CAISESGGSAYEQYF
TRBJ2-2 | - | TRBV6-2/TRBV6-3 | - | TGTGCCAGCAGGCGAGGTACCACTCAAGGGACCGGGGAGCTGTTTTTT | CASRRGTTQGTGELFF
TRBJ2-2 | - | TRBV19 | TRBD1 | TGTGCCACCACAGGGGGCTTTGCCACCGGGGAGCTGTTTTTT | CATTGGFATGELFF
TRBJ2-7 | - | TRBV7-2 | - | TGTGCCAGCAGGCTGGGGGGACTCATATACGAGCAGTACTTC | CASRLGGLIYEQYF
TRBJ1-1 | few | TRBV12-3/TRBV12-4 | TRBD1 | TGTGCCAGCAGTTTCAAAGGGGGCGAAGCTTTCTTT | CASSFKGGEAFF
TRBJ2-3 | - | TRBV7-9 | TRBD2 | TGTGCCAGCCCGGCGGGAGGGACTAGCGTTCCAGATACGCAGTATTTT | CASPAGGTSVPDTQYF
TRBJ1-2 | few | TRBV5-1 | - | TGCGCCGGTCCCGTGCACAAGTTCGACAAGAACTATGGCTACACCTTC | CAGPVHKFDKNYGYTF
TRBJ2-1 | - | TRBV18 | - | TGTGCCAGCTCACCACCGGACGGGAACAATGAGCAGTTCTTC | CASSPPDGNNEQFF
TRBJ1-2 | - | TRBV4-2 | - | TGTGCCAGCAGCCAAGATTACCCAGCCTCCTATGGCTACACCTTC | CASSQDYPASYGYTF
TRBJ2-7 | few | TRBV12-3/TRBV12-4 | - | TGTGCCAGCAGTTTAGGGGAGAGGTACGAGCAGTACTTC | CASSLGERYEQYF
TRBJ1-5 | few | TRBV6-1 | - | TGTGCCAGCAGGGACAATAGCAATCAGCCCCAGCATTTT | CASRDNSNQPQHF